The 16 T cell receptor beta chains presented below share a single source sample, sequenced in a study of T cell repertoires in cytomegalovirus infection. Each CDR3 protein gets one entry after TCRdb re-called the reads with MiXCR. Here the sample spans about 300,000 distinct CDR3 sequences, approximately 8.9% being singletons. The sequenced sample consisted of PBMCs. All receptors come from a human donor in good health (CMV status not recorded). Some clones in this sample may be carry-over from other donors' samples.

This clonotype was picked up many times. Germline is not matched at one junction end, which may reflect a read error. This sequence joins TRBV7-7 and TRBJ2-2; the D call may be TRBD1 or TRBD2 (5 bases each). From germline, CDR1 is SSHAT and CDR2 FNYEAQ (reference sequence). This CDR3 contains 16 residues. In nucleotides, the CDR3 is TGTGCTAGCAGCCTGGGACGGATGGTGAACACCGGGGAGCTGTTTTTT. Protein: CASSLGRMVNTGELFF.

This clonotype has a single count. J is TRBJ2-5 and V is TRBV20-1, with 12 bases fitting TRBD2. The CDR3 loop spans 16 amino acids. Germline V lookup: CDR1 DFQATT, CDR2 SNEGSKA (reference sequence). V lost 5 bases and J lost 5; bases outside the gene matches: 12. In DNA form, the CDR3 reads TGCAGTGCTCCCGGACTAGCGGGGACCCGTGGGGAGACCCAGTACTTC. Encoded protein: CSAPGLAGTRGETQYF.

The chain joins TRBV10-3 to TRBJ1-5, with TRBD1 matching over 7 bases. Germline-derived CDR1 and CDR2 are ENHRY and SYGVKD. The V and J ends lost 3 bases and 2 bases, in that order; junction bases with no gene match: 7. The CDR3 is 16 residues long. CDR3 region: CAISEGQGVGNQPQHF. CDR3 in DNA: TGTGCCATCAGTGAAGGGCAGGGGGTAGGCAATCAGCCCCAGCATTTT.

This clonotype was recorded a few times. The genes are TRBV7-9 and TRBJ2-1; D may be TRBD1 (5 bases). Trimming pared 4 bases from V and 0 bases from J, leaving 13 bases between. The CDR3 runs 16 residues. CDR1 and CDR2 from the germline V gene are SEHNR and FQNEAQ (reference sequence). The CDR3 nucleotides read TGTGCCAGCAGCTCCCCCCTGGGGCCCTCCTACAATGAGCAGTTCTTC. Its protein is CASSSPLGPSYNEQFF.

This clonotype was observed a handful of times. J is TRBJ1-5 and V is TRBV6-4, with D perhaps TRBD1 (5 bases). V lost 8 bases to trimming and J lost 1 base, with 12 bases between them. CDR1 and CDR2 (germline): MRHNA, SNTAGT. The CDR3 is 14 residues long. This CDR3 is CASLDIRSNQPQHF. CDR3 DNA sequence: TGTGCCAGCTTGGACATCCGGAGCAATCAGCCCCAGCATTTT.

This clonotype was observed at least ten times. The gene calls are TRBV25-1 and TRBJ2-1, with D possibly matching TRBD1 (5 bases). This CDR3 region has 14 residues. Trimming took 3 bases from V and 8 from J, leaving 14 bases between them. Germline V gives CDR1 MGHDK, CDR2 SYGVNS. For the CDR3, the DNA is TGTGCCAGCAGTGAGCAGGGAATCGGACATGAGCAGTTCTTC. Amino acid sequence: CASSEQGIGHEQFF.

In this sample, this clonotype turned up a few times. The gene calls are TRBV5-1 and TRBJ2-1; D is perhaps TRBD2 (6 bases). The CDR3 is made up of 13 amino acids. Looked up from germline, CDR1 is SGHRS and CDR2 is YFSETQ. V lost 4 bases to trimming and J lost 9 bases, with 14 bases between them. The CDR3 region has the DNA TGCGCCAGCAGCGGGACTCGTTTGGGTGAGCAGTTCTTC. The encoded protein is CASSGTRLGEQFF.

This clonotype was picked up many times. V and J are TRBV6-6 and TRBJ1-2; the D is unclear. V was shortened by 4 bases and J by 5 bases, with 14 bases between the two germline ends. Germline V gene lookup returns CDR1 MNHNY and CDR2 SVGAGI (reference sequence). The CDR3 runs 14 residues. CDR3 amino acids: CASSSPPGAYGYTF. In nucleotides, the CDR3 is TGTGCCAGCAGTTCCCCCCCGGGAGCATATGGCTACACCTTC.

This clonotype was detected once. CDR3 residues: CASSDHLYNEQFF. The DNA for the CDR3 is TGTGCCAGCAGTGACCATCTCTACAATGAGCAGTTCTTC. The chain is built from TRBV6-4 and TRBJ2-1; no clear D. With 2 bases removed from V and 3 bases from J, the gap between germline ends came to 5 bases. The CDR3 runs to 13 residues. CDR1 MRHNA and CDR2 SNTAGT come from the germline V gene.

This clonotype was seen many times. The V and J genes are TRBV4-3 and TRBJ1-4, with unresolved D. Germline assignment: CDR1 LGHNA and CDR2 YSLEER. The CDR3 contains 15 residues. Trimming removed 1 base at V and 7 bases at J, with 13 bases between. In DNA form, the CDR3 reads TGCGCCAGCAGCCAAGGAGGGCGATTAGGTGAAAAACTGTTTTTT. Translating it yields CASSQGGRLGEKLFF.

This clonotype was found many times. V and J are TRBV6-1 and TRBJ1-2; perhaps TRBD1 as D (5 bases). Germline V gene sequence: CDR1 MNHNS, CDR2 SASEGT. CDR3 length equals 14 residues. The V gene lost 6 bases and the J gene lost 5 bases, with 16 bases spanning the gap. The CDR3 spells CASSPSGRGYGYTF. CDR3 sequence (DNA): TGTGCCAGCAGCCCTTCCGGGAGGGGATATGGCTACACCTTC.

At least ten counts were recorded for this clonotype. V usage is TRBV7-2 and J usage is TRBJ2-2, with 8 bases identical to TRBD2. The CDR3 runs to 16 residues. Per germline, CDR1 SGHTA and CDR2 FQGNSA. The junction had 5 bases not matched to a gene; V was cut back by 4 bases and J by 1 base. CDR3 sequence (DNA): TGTGCCAGCAGCTCCACTAGCGGCATGAACACCGGGGAGCTGTTTTTT. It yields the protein CASSSTSGMNTGELFF.

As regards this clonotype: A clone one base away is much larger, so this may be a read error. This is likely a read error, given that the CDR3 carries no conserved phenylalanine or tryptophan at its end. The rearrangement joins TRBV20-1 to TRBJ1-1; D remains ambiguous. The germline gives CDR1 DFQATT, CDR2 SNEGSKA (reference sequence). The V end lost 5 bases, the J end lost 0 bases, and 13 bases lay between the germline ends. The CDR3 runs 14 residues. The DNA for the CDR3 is TGCAGTGCTGCGACGACAAGGATGAACACTGAAGCTTTCTAT. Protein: CSAATTRMNTEAFY.

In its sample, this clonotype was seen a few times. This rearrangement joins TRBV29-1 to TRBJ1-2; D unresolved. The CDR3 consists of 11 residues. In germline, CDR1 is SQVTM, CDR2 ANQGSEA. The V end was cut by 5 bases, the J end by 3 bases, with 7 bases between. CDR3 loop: CSVRRDYGYTF. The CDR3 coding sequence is TGCAGCGTTCGACGTGACTATGGCTACACCTTC.

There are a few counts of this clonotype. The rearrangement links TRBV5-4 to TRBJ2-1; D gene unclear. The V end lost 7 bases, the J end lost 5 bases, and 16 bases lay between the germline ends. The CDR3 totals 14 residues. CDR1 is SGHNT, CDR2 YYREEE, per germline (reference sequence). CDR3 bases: TGTGCCAGCGGATTCTCCCGGTCCCACAATGAGCAGTTCTTC. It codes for CASGFSRSHNEQFF. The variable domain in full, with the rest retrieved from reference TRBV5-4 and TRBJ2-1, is ETGVTQSPTHLIKTRGQQVTLRCSSQSGHNTVSWYQQALGQGPQFIFQYYREEENGRGNFPPRFSGLQFPNYSSELNVNALELDDSALYLCASGFSRSHNEQFFGPGTRLTVL.

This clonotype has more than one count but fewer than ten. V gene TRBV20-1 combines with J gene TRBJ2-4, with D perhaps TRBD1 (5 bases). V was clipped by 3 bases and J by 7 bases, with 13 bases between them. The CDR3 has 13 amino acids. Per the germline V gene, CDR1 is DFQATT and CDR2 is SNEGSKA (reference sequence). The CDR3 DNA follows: TGCAGTGCTAGCGGGCAGGGTGGGAACATTCAGTACTTC. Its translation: CSASGQGGNIQYF.